Below are 30 T cell receptor beta chains sequenced from a single sample in a study of T cell responses to AZD1222 COVID-19 vaccine. Only in-frame clones appear in the TCRdb table, and some are missing; sequencing was by immunoSEQ multiplex PCR. This sample yields 120,000 or so clones, of which 70% to 90% are seen a single time; about 29% belongs to the top ten. Sequencing used peripheral blood, obtained on day 0 of AZD1222 vaccination. These receptors all stem from an adult in good health.

V and J are TRBV30 and TRBJ1-5; D is perhaps TRBD1 (6 bases). The CDR3 is 14 amino acids. The germline gives CDR1 GTSNPN, CDR2 SVGIG (reference sequence). V lost 1 base and J lost 6, with 13 bases in between. CDR3 region: CAWSAGAEGQPQHF. DNA of the CDR3: TGTGCCTGGAGTGCAGGGGCCGAGGGTCAGCCCCAGCATTTT.

This clone has a handful of counts. This chain uses TRBV24-1 with TRBJ2-1; 9 nucleotides agree with TRBD1. CDR1 and CDR2 (germline): KGHDR, SFDVKD. The CDR3 runs 15 residues. Losses at the gene ends were 3 bases for V and 7 bases for J; bases not matched to a gene: 6. CDR3 coding DNA: TGTGCCACCAGTGATGCCCGGGACAGGGCTAATGAGCAGTTCTTC. It codes for CATSDARDRANEQFF.

The chain recombines TRBV5-1 with TRBJ1-6; unclear D gene. The germline V gene encodes CDR1 SGHRS and CDR2 YFSETQ. The CDR3 is 15 amino acids. Deletions cut 4 bases from V and 2 bases from J, with 10 bases between. The CDR3 DNA sequence: TGCGCCAGCAGCCCGGATATGACCTATAATTCACCCCTCCACTTT. This translates into CASSPDMTYNSPLHF. The full variable domain, with the rest looked up from reference TRBV5-1 and TRBJ1-6, is KAGVTQTPRYLIKTRGQQVTLSCSPISGHRSVSWYQQTPGQGLQFLFEYFSETQRNKGNFPGRFSGRQFSNSRSEMNVSTLELGDSALYLCASSPDMTYNSPLHFGNGTRLTVT.

The V gene is TRBV2, the J gene TRBJ1-2; 8 bases line up with TRBD1. Germline values: CDR1 SNHLY, CDR2 FYNNEI. The ends lost 3 bases at V and 8 bases at J; junction bases unmatched: 5. This CDR3 contains 13 residues. The CDR3 DNA reads TGTGCCAGCAGTGAGGACAGGGTGGGGGGCTACACCTTC. This sequence encodes CASSEDRVGGYTF. The full variable domain, with the rest looked up from reference TRBV2 and TRBJ1-2, is EPEVTQTPSHQVTQMGQEVILRCVPISNHLYFYWYRQILGQKVEFLVSFYNNEISEKSEIFDDQFSVERPDGSNFTLKIRSTKLEDSAMYFCASSEDRVGGYTFGSGTRLTVV.

The gene calls are TRBV3-1 (or the pseudogene TRBV3-2) and TRBJ2-1; 10 bases agree with TRBD2. Germline V lookup: CDR1 LGHDT, CDR2 YNNKEL (reference sequence). V lost 1 base and J lost 4; bases outside the gene matches: 4. The CDR3 is 16 residues long. The chain's CDR3 is CASSQVRAGGYNEQFF. The CDR3 DNA reads TGTGCCAGCAGCCAAGTTCGAGCGGGGGGGTACAATGAGCAGTTCTTC.

This chain connects TRBV5-1 to TRBJ1-1; D not certain. The CDR3 runs 15 residues. With 0 bases removed from V and 0 bases from J, the gap between germline ends came to 9 bases. Germline V gene sequence: CDR1 SGHRS, CDR2 YFSETQ. In nucleotides, the CDR3 is TGCGCCAGCAGCTTGGCCTCGCAAGTGAACACTGAAGCTTTCTTT. It yields the protein CASSLASQVNTEAFF.

The chain is built from TRBV2 and TRBJ1-5; no firm D call. Trimming cost V 4 bases and J 6 bases, with 16 bases left between them. The CDR3 covers 15 residues. Germline lookup yields CDR1 SNHLY and CDR2 FYNNEI. This CDR3 is CASSGASLMGQPQHF. The CDR3 nucleotides are TGTGCCAGCAGTGGGGCCAGCCTTATGGGTCAGCCCCAGCATTTT.

The chain is built from TRBV11-2 and TRBJ1-2; 9 positions agree with TRBD1. J gave up 5 bases and V 4 bases, and 8 bases lay outside the gene matches. Germline-derived CDR1 and CDR2 are SGHAT and FQNNGV. CDR3 length: 15 residues. Written as DNA, the CDR3 is TGTGCCAGCAGCTCACAGGGGGCTTCCCTTTATGGCTACACCTTC. This codes for CASSSQGASLYGYTF.

In its sample, this clone was seen a few times. Other nucleotide sequences from this sample produce the same CDR3. The chain links TRBV7-9 to TRBJ1-4, with 7 bases identical to TRBD1. Germline V gene lookup returns CDR1 SEHNR and CDR2 FQNEAQ (reference sequence). The V gene end was trimmed by 1 base and the J gene end by 7 bases; junction bases not matched to a gene: 3. The CDR3 is 14 amino acids. The DNA for the CDR3 is TGTGCCAGCAGCTTAGGACAGGGAGGTGAAAAACTGTTTTTT. Its protein is CASSLGQGGEKLFF.

The chain uses TRBV2 and TRBJ1-2; a possible D gene is TRBD1 (5 bases). Deletions cut 2 bases from V and 3 bases from J, with 13 bases between. Germline CDR1 SNHLY, CDR2 FYNNEI. The CDR3 runs 15 residues. The CDR3 loop is CASSEIVMGHYGYTF. CDR3 nucleotides: TGTGCCAGCAGTGAAATCGTAATGGGGCACTATGGCTACACCTTC.

J is TRBJ1-4 and V is TRBV6-5; D is uncertain. This CDR3 comprises 14 residues. CDR1 is MNHEY, CDR2 SVGAGI, per germline. V was shortened by 6 bases and J by 5 bases, with 13 bases between the two germline ends. CDR3 DNA sequence: TGTGCCAGCAGGTCAGGCCTCTCGAATGAAAAACTGTTTTTT. Amino acids: CASRSGLSNEKLFF.

The rearrangement uses TRBV7-9 and TRBJ1-1; D not resolved. Germline-derived CDR1 and CDR2 are SEHNR and FQNEAQ (reference sequence). The CDR3 consists of 15 residues. The V and J ends lost 1 base and 4 bases respectively, with 13 bases between them. The CDR3 here is CASSLESHSFTEAFF. The CDR3 nucleotides are TGTGCCAGCAGCTTAGAGTCGCACAGTTTCACTGAAGCTTTCTTT.

The rearrangement joins TRBV7-6 to TRBJ1-4, with a tentative D call TRBD1 (6 bases). Trimming shortened V by 5 bases and J by 2 bases, and 12 bases separated the two germline ends. The V gene's germline CDR1 is SGHVS and CDR2 FNYEAQ. CDR3 length: 15 amino acids. Here the CDR3 DNA reads TGTGCCAGCAGCCTCGGGGGGCTGACTAATGAAAAACTGTTTTTT. Its protein is CASSLGGLTNEKLFF. The full variable domain, rest sourced from reference TRBV7-6 and TRBJ1-4, is GAGVSQSPRYKVTKRGQDVALRCDPISGHVSLYWYRQALGQGPEFLTYFNYEAQQDKSGLPNDRFSAERPEGSISTLTIQRTEQRDSAMYRCASSLGGLTNEKLFFGSGTQLSVL.

This chain joins TRBV27 and TRBJ2-7; possible D gene TRBD2, 6 bases. CDR3 size: 13 residues. The ends were cut back, 5 bases at V and 7 bases at J, with 15 bases in the middle. CDR1 and CDR2 (germline): MNHEY, SMNVEV (reference sequence). The DNA of the CDR3 is TGTGCCAGCAGTCTCCGGGGGTCTGGGGAGCAGTACTTC. It encodes CASSLRGSGEQYF.

This chain joins TRBV18 and TRBJ1-6; D is undetermined. The V end lost 2 bases, the J end lost 2 bases, and 7 bases lay between the germline ends. CDR1 is KGHSH and CDR2 is LQKENI in the germline V gene. The CDR3 is made up of 15 amino acids. CDR3 nucleotides: TGTGCCAGCTCACCAGGAGGTACCTATAATTCACCCCTCCACTTT. This encodes CASSPGGTYNSPLHF. The whole variable domain, filled in from reference TRBV18 and TRBJ1-6, reads NAGVMQNPRHLVRRRGQEARLRCSPMKGHSHVYWYRQLPEEGLKFMVYLQKENIIDESGMPKERFSAEFPKEGPSILRIQQVVRGDSAAYFCASSPGGTYNSPLHFGNGTRLTVT.

The chain carries TRBV5-1 and TRBJ2-5; 9 bases match TRBD2. V was clipped by 0 bases and J by 0 bases; unmatched bases: 15. Germline values: CDR1 SGHRS, CDR2 YFSETQ. The CDR3 consists of 20 residues. This CDR3 is CASSLVPAGGLFSYQETQYF. The CDR3 coding sequence is TGCGCCAGCAGCTTGGTCCCAGCGGGGGGACTTTTTTCGTACCAAGAGACCCAGTACTTC.

The rearrangement links TRBV28 to TRBJ1-2; a weak D match, TRBD1 (6 bases). This CDR3 comprises 12 residues. The germline V gene has CDR1 MDHEN and CDR2 SYDVKM. The DNA for the CDR3 is TGTGCGGCGACAGGTCTAAGCTATGGCTACACCTTC. The encoded protein is CAATGLSYGYTF.

This chain connects TRBV2 to TRBJ2-5, with D perhaps given as TRBD1 or TRBD2 (6 bases each). The CDR3 runs 16 residues. Between the trimmed V and J ends, which lost 6 bases and 2 bases, there was a span of 19 bases. Germline loops: CDR1 SNHLY, CDR2 FYNNEI. For the CDR3, the DNA is TGTGCCAGCAGCCACCTGGTGTCGGGGGCGCAAGAGACCCAGTACTTC. This encodes CASSHLVSGAQETQYF.

This chain joins TRBV11-3 and TRBJ2-2; 14 nucleotides agree with TRBD2. This CDR3 is 16 amino acids long. Germline V gene sequence: CDR1 SGHNT, CDR2 YENEEA. Unmatched junction bases numbered 8, after V lost 5 bases and J lost 9 bases. CDR3 sequence (DNA): TGTGCCAGCAGCCCTCGGACTAGCGGGAGGTTAAGGGAGCTGTTTTTT. Translation: CASSPRTSGRLRELFF.

The chain joins TRBV28 to TRBJ1-6; TRBD1 is a possible D gene (5 bases). CDR3 size: 19 residues. Germline CDR1 reads MDHEN; CDR2 reads SYDVKM. V was clipped by 2 bases and J by 1 base, with 18 bases between them. The CDR3 here is CASSLVSGPGRSYNSPLHF. Here the CDR3 DNA reads TGTGCCAGCAGTTTAGTTAGTGGGCCAGGGAGGTCCTATAATTCACCCCTCCACTTT.

The chain couples TRBV7-9 to TRBJ1-1; 9 bases are shared with TRBD1. Trimming removed 1 base from V and 11 bases from J; junction bases left unmatched: 8. The CDR3 totals 14 residues. Germline V lookup: CDR1 SEHNR, CDR2 FQNEAQ (reference sequence). As DNA, the CDR3 is TGTGCCAGCAGCTTAGGGGCGGCGGGGACAGGGGCTTTCTTT. As protein: CASSLGAAGTGAFF.

V and J are TRBV14 and TRBJ2-1; D may be TRBD2 (5 bases). Trimming stripped 0 bases from V and 3 bases from J, with 24 bases between. The germline gives CDR1 SGHDN, CDR2 FVKESK. The CDR3 sequence is 20 residues long. CDR3 residues: CASSQDIGAETAAVYNEQFF. DNA for the CDR3: TGTGCCAGCAGCCAAGATATTGGAGCGGAGACCGCCGCAGTCTACAATGAGCAGTTCTTC.

The chain carries TRBV29-1 and TRBJ2-3; 7 bases map to TRBD1. V lost 7 bases to trimming and J lost 0 bases; unmatched junction nucleotides: 4. CDR1 and CDR2 (germline): SQVTM, ANQGSEA. This CDR3 has 13 amino acids. CDR3 coding DNA: TGCAGCGACGAGGGGGCAAGCACAGATACGCAGTATTTT. This encodes CSDEGASTDTQYF.

This rearrangement joins TRBV21-1 to TRBJ1-5; the D call TRBD1 from the table was never checked on the DNA. TRBV21-1 is given as a pseudogene. This CDR3 has 16 residues. The CDR3 here is CASSKEYSYSNQPQHF. The DNA of the CDR3 is TGTGCCAGCAGCAAGGAATACAGCTATAGCAATCAGCCCCAGCATTTT.

This chain joins TRBV18 and TRBJ1-6; a possible D gene is TRBD1 (5 bases). Germline V lookup: CDR1 KGHSH, CDR2 LQKENI. CDR3 length equals 14 residues. Deletions cut 5 bases from V and 5 bases from J, with 10 bases between. Here the CDR3 DNA reads TGTGCCAGCTCAGCGACAGAGAATAATTCACCCCTCCACTTT. Protein sequence: CASSATENNSPLHF. The entire variable domain, with the rest obtained from reference TRBV18 and TRBJ1-6, is as follows: NAGVMQNPRHLVRRRGQEARLRCSPMKGHSHVYWYRQLPEEGLKFMVYLQKENIIDESGMPKERFSAEFPKEGPSILRIQQVVRGDSAAYFCASSATENNSPLHFGNGTRLTVT.

The rearrangement joins TRBV4-2 to TRBJ1-4; the D is unclear. V shed 0 bases and J shed 8 bases, with 10 bases lying between them. From germline, CDR1 is LGHNA and CDR2 YNFKEQ. The CDR3 has 14 amino acids. The CDR3 nucleotides read TGTGCCAGCAGCCAAGATACGGAGAAAGAAAAACTGTTTTTT. Protein sequence: CASSQDTEKEKLFF.

The chain links TRBV30 to TRBJ1-2; unclear D gene. Germline V gene sequence: CDR1 GTSNPN, CDR2 SVGIG (reference sequence). Trimming took off 4 bases at V and 5 bases at J, with 11 bases between the two ends. This CDR3 is built from 12 residues. The CDR3 here is CAWTVGRYGYTF. The CDR3 nucleotides are TGTGCCTGGACCGTAGGGCGGTATGGCTACACCTTC.

The chain carries TRBV6-5 and TRBJ2-7, with a weak D call TRBD2 (6 bases). This CDR3 has 14 residues. The germline gives CDR1 MNHEY, CDR2 SVGAGI. V lost 6 bases and J 6 bases, leaving 18 bases between the germline ends. DNA of the CDR3: TGTGCCAGCAGAGAGGGACTTCAGAGCTCCGAGCAGTACTTC. It translates to CASREGLQSSEQYF.

This chain links TRBV11-2 with TRBJ2-2; D ambiguous. The CDR3 spans 18 residues. Germline CDR1 SGHAT, CDR2 FQNNGV. The ends were cut back, 0 bases at V and 7 bases at J, with 21 bases in the middle. The CDR3 sequence: CASSLESIGGHYVGELFF. In DNA, the CDR3 is TGTGCCAGCAGCTTAGAGAGTATTGGTGGCCACTACGTCGGGGAGCTGTTTTTT.

The V gene is TRBV18, the J gene TRBJ2-6; D call uncertain. Germline V lookup: CDR1 KGHSH, CDR2 LQKENI. V shed 4 bases and J shed 2 bases, with 15 bases lying between them. The CDR3 is 17 residues long. The CDR3 DNA reads as TGTGCCAGCTCACTCGATGGAGCTGGGGCTGGGGCCAACGTCCTGACTTTC. Translated, it gives CASSLDGAGAGANVLTF.